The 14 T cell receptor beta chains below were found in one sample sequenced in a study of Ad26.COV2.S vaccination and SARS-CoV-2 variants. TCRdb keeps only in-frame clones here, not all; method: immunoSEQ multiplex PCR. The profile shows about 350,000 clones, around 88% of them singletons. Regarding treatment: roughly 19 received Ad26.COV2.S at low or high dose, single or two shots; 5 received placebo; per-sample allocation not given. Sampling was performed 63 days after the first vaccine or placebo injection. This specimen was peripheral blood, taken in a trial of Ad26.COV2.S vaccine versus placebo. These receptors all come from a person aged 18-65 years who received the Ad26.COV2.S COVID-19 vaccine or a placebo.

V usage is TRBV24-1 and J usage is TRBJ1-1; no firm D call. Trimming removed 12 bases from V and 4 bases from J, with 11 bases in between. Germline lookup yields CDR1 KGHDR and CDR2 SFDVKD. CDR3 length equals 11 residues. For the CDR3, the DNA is TGTGCCGCCGCTTCCCGCACTGAAGCTTTCTTT. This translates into CAAASRTEAFF.

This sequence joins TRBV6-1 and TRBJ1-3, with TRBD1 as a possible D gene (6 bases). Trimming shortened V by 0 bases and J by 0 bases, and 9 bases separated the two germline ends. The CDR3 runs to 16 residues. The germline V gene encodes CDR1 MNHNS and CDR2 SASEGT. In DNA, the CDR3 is TGTGCCAGCAGTGAAGCCGGACAGAGCTCTGGAAACACCATATATTTT. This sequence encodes CASSEAGQSSGNTIYF.

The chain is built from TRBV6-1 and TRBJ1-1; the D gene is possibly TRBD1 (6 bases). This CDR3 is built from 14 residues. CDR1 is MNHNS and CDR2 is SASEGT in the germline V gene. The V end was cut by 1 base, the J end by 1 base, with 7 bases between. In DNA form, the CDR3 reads TGTGCCAGCAGTGAAGGGACAGCGAACACTGAAGCTTTCTTT. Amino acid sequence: CASSEGTANTEAFF.

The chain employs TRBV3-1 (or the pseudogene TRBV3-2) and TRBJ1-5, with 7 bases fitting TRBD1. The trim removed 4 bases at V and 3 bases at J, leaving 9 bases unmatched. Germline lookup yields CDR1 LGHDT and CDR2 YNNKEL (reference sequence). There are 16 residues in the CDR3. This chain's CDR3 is CASSRAGGNNNQPQHF. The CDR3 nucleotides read TGTGCCAGCAGCCGGGCAGGGGGGAACAACAATCAGCCCCAGCATTTT.

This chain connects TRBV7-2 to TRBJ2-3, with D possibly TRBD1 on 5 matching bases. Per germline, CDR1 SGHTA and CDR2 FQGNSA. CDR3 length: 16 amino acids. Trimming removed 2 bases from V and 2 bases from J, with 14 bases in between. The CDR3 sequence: CASSLTGRALTDTQYF. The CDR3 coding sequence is TGTGCCAGCAGCTTAACAGGCCGGGCTCTCACAGATACGCAGTATTTT.

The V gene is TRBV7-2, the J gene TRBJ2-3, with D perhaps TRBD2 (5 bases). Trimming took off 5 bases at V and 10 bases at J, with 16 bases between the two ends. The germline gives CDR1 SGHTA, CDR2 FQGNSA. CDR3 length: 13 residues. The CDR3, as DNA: TGTGCCAGCAGCCCCGGAGGTCGGTTCGCGCAGTATTTT. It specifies CASSPGGRFAQYF. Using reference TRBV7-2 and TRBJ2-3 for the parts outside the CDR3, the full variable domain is GAGVSQSPSNKVTEKGKDVELRCDPISGHTALYWYRQSLGQGLEFLIYFQGNSAPDKSGLPSDRFSAERTGGSVSTLTIQRTQQEDSAVYLCASSPGGRFAQYFGPGTRLTVL.

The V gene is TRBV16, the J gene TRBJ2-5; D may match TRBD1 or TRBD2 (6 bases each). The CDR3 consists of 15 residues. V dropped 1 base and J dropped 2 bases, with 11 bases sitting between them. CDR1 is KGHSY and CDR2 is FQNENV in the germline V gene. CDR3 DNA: TGTGCCAGCAGCCAATTAGGGGGGCGTCAAGAGACCCAGTACTTC. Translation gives CASSQLGGRQETQYF.

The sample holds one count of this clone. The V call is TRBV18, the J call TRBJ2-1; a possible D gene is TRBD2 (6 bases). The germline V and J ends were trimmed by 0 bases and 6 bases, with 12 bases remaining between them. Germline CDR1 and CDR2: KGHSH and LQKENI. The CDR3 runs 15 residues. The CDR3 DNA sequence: TGTGCCAGCTCACCACCTATGCGGGACTTCAATGAGCAGTTCTTC. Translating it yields CASSPPMRDFNEQFF.

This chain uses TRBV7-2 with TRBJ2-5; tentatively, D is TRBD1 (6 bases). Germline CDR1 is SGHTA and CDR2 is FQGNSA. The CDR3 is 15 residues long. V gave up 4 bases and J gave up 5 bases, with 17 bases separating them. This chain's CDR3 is CASSSDRARGETQYF. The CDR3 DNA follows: TGTGCCAGCAGCTCGGACCGAGCGAGGGGGGAGACCCAGTACTTC. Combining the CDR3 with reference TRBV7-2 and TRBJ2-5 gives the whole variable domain GAGVSQSPSNKVTEKGKDVELRCDPISGHTALYWYRQSLGQGLEFLIYFQGNSAPDKSGLPSDRFSAERTGGSVSTLTIQRTQQEDSAVYLCASSSDRARGETQYFGPGTRLLVL.

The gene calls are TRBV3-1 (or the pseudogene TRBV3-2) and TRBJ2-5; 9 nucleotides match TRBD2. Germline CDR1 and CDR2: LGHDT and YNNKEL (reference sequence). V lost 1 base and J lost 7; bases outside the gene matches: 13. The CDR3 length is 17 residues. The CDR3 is CASSQGILAGVGVTQYF. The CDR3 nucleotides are TGTGCCAGCAGCCAAGGGATATTAGCGGGAGTGGGAGTGACCCAGTACTTC.

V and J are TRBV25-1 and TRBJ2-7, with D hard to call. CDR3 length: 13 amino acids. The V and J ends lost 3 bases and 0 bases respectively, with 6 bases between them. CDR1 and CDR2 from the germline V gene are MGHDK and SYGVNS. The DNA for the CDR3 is TGTGCCAGCAGTGACCCCAGCTCCTACGAGCAGTACTTC. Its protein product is CASSDPSSYEQYF.

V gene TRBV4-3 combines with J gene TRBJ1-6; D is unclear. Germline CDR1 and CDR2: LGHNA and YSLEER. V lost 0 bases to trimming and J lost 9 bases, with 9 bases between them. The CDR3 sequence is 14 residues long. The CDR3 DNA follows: TGCGCCAGCAGCCAAGATAAAGGGATTTCACCCCTCCACTTT. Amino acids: CASSQDKGISPLHF.

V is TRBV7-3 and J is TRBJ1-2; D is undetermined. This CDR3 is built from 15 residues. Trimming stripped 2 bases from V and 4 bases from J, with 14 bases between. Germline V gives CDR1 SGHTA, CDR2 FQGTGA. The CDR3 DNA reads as TGTGCCAGCAGCTTACACTCGGAAGGGCTCTATGGCTACACCTTC. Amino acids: CASSLHSEGLYGYTF.

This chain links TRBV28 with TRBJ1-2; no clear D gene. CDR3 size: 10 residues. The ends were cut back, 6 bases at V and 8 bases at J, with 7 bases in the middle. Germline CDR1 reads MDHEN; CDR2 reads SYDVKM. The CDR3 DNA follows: TGTGCCAGCAGCGATCGCGGCTACACCTTC. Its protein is CASSDRGYTF.